This paragraph reports one T cell receptor (beta chain). A single record per CDR3 protein comes from TCRdb applying MiXCR to the 5' RACE reads. The repertoire holds over 300,000 distinct CDR3 sequences, with 20% to 25% as singletons. This sample was included in a study of T-cell memory formation after mild COVID-19. At the level of the study: There were largely donor-specific TCR clusters.

Germline V lookup: CDR1 SGHVS, CDR2 FQNEAQ. The CDR3 has 18 residues. The V end lost 5 bases, the J end lost 0 bases, and 17 bases lay between the germline ends. V and J are TRBV7-8 and TRBJ1-6; D not resolved. Sequencing was performed on PBMCs or a T cell subset sorted from them (not recorded which). This TCR came from a man between 18 and 35 years old who had mild COVID-19 (a few samples of this study predate the infection). Cell type and time point are not known. The CDR3 DNA is TGTGCCAGCAGCGTCCCCCTTCAGGAAAGCTCCTATAATTCACCCCTCCACTTT. This encodes CASSVPLQESSYNSPLHF.